The rows below give T cell receptor beta chains drawn from one sample of a study of CD8 T cells in ankylosing spondylitis. Each CDR3 protein gets one entry after TCRdb re-called the 5' RACE reads with MiXCR. The repertoire holds roughly 230,000 distinct CDR3 sequences, with approximately 8% as singletons. Sequenced sample: blood, either unsorted or a sorted T cell fraction (not recorded which). These receptors were collected from a female donor with ankylosing spondylitis or in good health (not recorded which). Both conserved end residues are part of each CDR3. D genes are given only for firm matches. Clone sizes are given selectively: once, few, many, or a class where the clone is expanded.

d_gene	v_gene	j_gene	abundance	CDR3aa	CDR3nt
-	TRBV21-1	TRBJ2-7	many	CASSITGGKYEQYF	TGTGCCAGCAGCATTACGGGAGGGAAGTACGAGCAGTACTTC
TRBD2	TRBV29-1	TRBJ2-7	many	CSVESVAGGPEQYF	TGCAGCGTTGAGAGTGTAGCGGGAGGGCCCGAGCAGTACTTC
-	TRBV20-1	TRBJ1-1	many	CSAGEGNTEAFF	TGCAGTGCTGGGGAAGGGAACACTGAAGCTTTCTTT
-	TRBV29-1	TRBJ2-7	many	CSVEGGRSRPYEQYF	TGCAGCGTTGAAGGTGGTCGGAGTAGACCCTACGAGCAGTACTTC
TRBD2	TRBV29-1	TRBJ2-1	many	CSGEGQGASSYNEQFF	TGCAGCGGGGAGGGTCAAGGGGCGAGCTCCTACAATGAGCAGTTCTTC
TRBD1	TRBV20-1	TRBJ1-4	many	CSAPPVDRGKLFF	TGCAGTGCCCCACCCGTTGACAGGGGAAAACTGTTTTTT
-	TRBV29-1	TRBJ1-3	-	CSVLGFGNTIYF	TGCAGCGTTTTGGGATTTGGAAACACCATATATTTT
-	TRBV6-5	TRBJ1-1	many	CASSYSEGSTEAFF	TGTGCCAGCAGTTACTCGGAGGGGTCGACTGAAGCTTTCTTT
-	TRBV10-3	TRBJ1-1	many	CAISVGGREAFF	TGTGCCATCAGTGTTGGAGGCCGTGAAGCTTTCTTT
-	TRBV7-6	TRBJ2-7	few	CASSLVSEPSSYEQYF	TGTGCCAGCAGCTTAGTAAGTGAACCAAGCTCCTACGAGCAGTACTTC
-	TRBV7-9	TRBJ2-5	many	CASSPPVGETQYF	TGTGCCAGCAGCCCCCCGGTGGGAGAGACCCAGTACTTC
-	TRBV2	TRBJ1-1	many	CASSVRGDAGPNTEAFF	TGTGCCAGCAGTGTGAGAGGGGACGCCGGCCCGAACACTGAAGCTTTCTTT
-	TRBV7-9	TRBJ2-7	many	CASSLGGSVYEQYF	TGTGCCAGCAGCTTAGGAGGGAGTGTCTACGAGCAGTACTTC
-	TRBV12-3/TRBV12-4	TRBJ2-5	many	CASSKQGLALETQYF	TGTGCCAGCAGTAAACAGGGCCTGGCATTAGAGACCCAGTACTTC
-	TRBV7-9	TRBJ1-4	many	CASSPSGVRTNEKLFF	TGTGCCAGCAGCCCCTCAGGGGTTAGGACTAATGAAAAACTGTTTTTT
TRBD2	TRBV5-5	TRBJ2-5	many	CASSPLSEAGVRETQYF	TGTGCCAGCAGCCCCCTTTCTGAAGCGGGAGTCAGGGAGACCCAGTACTTC
-	TRBV13	TRBJ1-2	many	CASSLGGPRSYTF	TGTGCCAGCAGCTTAGGGGGGCCCAGGAGCTACACCTTC
TRBD1	TRBV18	TRBJ1-5	-	CASSPPGTGGVQPQHF	TGTGCCAGCTCACCACCCGGGACAGGGGGGGTTCAGCCCCAGCATTTT
-	TRBV7-6	TRBJ2-1	few	CASRGPSHNEQFF	TGTGCCAGTAGAGGCCCATCCCACAATGAGCAGTTCTTC
-	TRBV27	TRBJ2-6	-	CASSEGVGANVLTF	TGTGCCAGCTCGGAGGGGGTCGGGGCCAACGTCCTGACTTTC
-	TRBV7-2	TRBJ2-3	few	CASSLLSGDTQYF	TGTGCCAGCAGCCTTTTAAGTGGAGATACGCAGTATTTT
TRBD1	TRBV3-1	TRBJ2-5	many	CASSPGRGMEETQYF	TGTGCCAGCAGCCCGGGCAGGGGGATGGAGGAGACCCAGTACTTC
-	TRBV5-1	TRBJ1-1	many	CASSLTRLNTEAFF	TGCGCCAGCAGCTTGACCAGGTTGAACACTGAAGCTTTCTTT
-	TRBV29-1	TRBJ2-2	many	CSVAGPANTGELFF	TGCAGCGTCGCGGGCCCCGCGAACACCGGGGAGCTGTTTTTT
-	TRBV18	TRBJ2-6	few	CASSPYKGGANVLTF	TGTGCCAGCTCGCCGTACAAAGGTGGGGCCAACGTCCTGACTTTC
TRBD2	TRBV11-2	TRBJ2-5	many	CASVGTSGPQETQYF	TGTGCCAGCGTAGGGACTAGCGGGCCACAAGAGACCCAGTACTTC
TRBD2	TRBV12-3/TRBV12-4	TRBJ2-7	many	CASTPGLAYEQYF	TGTGCCAGCACCCCCGGACTAGCGTACGAGCAGTACTTC
-	TRBV30	TRBJ1-2	many	CAWSTREGGRGYTF	TGTGCCTGGAGCACAAGAGAAGGTGGACGAGGCTACACCTTC
-	TRBV11-2	TRBJ2-2	many	CASSFRTGGANTGELFF	TGTGCCAGCAGCTTCCGAACAGGAGGGGCCAACACCGGGGAGCTGTTTTTT
-	TRBV12-3/TRBV12-4	TRBJ1-2	many	CASRAVDYGYTF	TGTGCCAGCAGAGCGGTGGACTATGGCTACACCTTC
-	TRBV20-1	TRBJ2-1	many	CSARRGGTYNEQFF	TGCAGTGCTAGAAGGGGTGGGACCTACAATGAGCAGTTCTTC
TRBD2	TRBV29-1	TRBJ2-7	many	CSVDGSGTYEQYF	TGCAGCGTTGATGGTAGCGGGACCTACGAGCAGTACTTC
-	TRBV5-1	TRBJ2-6	many	CASSLTSSGANVLTF	TGCGCCAGCAGCCTGACGAGCTCTGGGGCCAACGTCCTGACTTTC
TRBD2	TRBV19	TRBJ2-1	many	CASSGGRPNEQFF	TGTGCCAGTAGTGGCGGGAGACCCAATGAGCAGTTCTTC
-	TRBV4-1	TRBJ2-1	many	CASSPDWGDEQFF	TGCGCCAGCAGCCCGGATTGGGGCGATGAGCAGTTCTTC
-	TRBV20-1	TRBJ2-7	few	CCARGGAGVSYEQYF	TGCTGTGCTAGAGGGGGCGCGGGGGTCTCCTACGAGCAGTACTTC
-	TRBV3-1	TRBJ1-1	many	CASSPRAQGFSEAFF	TGTGCCAGCAGCCCCCGAGCGCAGGGATTTTCTGAAGCTTTCTTT
-	TRBV7-9	TRBJ1-1	-	CASSFSGAIRDEAFF	TGTGCCAGCAGCTTTTCGGGGGCTATTCGGGATGAAGCTTTCTTT
TRBD2	TRBV19	TRBJ2-1	many	CASSRLVGGPVSSEQFF	TGTGCCAGTTCGCGACTAGTGGGAGGGCCTGTATCTAGTGAGCAGTTCTTC
-	TRBV20-1	TRBJ2-5	many	CSAGLGETQYF	TGCAGTGCCGGGCTGGGGGAGACCCAGTACTTC
TRBD2	TRBV20-1	TRBJ2-7	many	CSARGTTTSKQYF	TGCAGTGCCCGCGGGACTACGACGTCGAAGCAGTACTTC
TRBD2	TRBV5-1	TRBJ2-2	many	CASSGRGENTGELFF	TGCGCCAGCAGCGGACGGGGGGAGAACACCGGGGAGCTGTTTTTT
TRBD1	TRBV15	TRBJ2-4	many	CATSREAPTQGWMNIQYF	TGTGCCACCAGCAGAGAGGCCCCTACACAGGGGTGGATGAACATTCAGTACTTC
-	TRBV20-1	TRBJ2-7	many	CSAEAAYEQYF	TGCAGTGCTGAGGCTGCCTACGAGCAGTACTTC
-	TRBV3-1	TRBJ2-7	-	CASSPGRYEQYF	TGTGCCAGCAGCCCCGGGAGATACGAGCAGTACTTC
-	TRBV3-1	TRBJ2-2	many	CASSPRSANTGELFF	TGTGCCAGCAGCCCTCGTAGCGCGAACACCGGGGAGCTGTTTTTT
TRBD1	TRBV5-1	TRBJ2-1	many	CASSLARGDSPNEQFF	TGCGCCAGCAGCTTGGCCCGAGGGGACAGCCCCAATGAGCAGTTCTTC
TRBD1	TRBV18	TRBJ2-7	many	CASSPGQGENEQYF	TGTGCCAGCTCACCGGGACAGGGTGAGAACGAGCAGTACTTC
TRBD1	TRBV12-3/TRBV12-4	TRBJ1-1	many	CASSSTGVTEAFF	TGTGCCAGCAGTTCAACAGGGGTTACTGAAGCTTTCTTT
-	TRBV4-3	TRBJ2-7	many	CASSQDLGEFTYEQYF	TGCGCCAGCAGCCAAGATCTGGGCGAATTTACGTACGAGCAGTACTTC
-	TRBV29-1	TRBJ2-6	many	CSVMTSGANVLTF	TGCAGCGTTATGACCTCTGGGGCCAACGTCCTGACTTTC
-	TRBV6-5	TRBJ1-4	many	CASSYSVGDEKLFF	TGTGCCAGCAGTTACTCAGTGGGGGATGAAAAACTGTTTTTT
-	TRBV20-1	TRBJ2-1	many	CSAMMAGPSYNEQFF	TGCAGTGCTATGATGGCGGGCCCCTCCTACAATGAGCAGTTCTTC
-	TRBV29-1	TRBJ1-2	many	CSVAGYGYTF	TGCAGCGTTGCCGGTTATGGCTACACCTTC